This TCR beta chain was sequenced for a study of blood T cell repertoires in COVID-19. In the study overall: COVID-19 samples collected from the United States, Italy and Spain covered acute and convalescent phases.

The CDR3 has 16 amino acids. Trimming removed 3 bases from V and 4 bases from J; junction bases left unmatched: 12. The germline V gene has CDR1 SGHNT and CDR2 YYREEE (reference sequence). Under the authors' procedure: Amplification of reference gene primers was used by the study to estimate nucleated cell counts. The assay was immunoSEQ multiplex PCR, and TCRdb's table has in-frame clones only and misses some. D and trimming were read from the DNA, whereas the V and J calls and clone size are those reported in that table. The sample has about 18,000 clones; under 95% are singletons. This sequence originates from a human donor in a cohort sampled during active COVID-19. The sample was peripheral blood. V and J are TRBV5-4 and TRBJ2-5; the match to TRBD2 covers 7 bases. As DNA, the CDR3 is TGTGCCAGCAGCTCCCCGCGGGGGACCCGGGGAGAGACCCAGTACTTC. Residues: CASSSPRGTRGETQYF. Drawing the rest from reference TRBV5-4 and TRBJ2-5, the complete variable domain is ETGVTQSPTHLIKTRGQQVTLRCSSQSGHNTVSWYQQALGQGPQFIFQYYREEENGRGNFPPRFSGLQFPNYSSELNVNALELDDSALYLCASSSPRGTRGETQYFGPGTRLLVL.